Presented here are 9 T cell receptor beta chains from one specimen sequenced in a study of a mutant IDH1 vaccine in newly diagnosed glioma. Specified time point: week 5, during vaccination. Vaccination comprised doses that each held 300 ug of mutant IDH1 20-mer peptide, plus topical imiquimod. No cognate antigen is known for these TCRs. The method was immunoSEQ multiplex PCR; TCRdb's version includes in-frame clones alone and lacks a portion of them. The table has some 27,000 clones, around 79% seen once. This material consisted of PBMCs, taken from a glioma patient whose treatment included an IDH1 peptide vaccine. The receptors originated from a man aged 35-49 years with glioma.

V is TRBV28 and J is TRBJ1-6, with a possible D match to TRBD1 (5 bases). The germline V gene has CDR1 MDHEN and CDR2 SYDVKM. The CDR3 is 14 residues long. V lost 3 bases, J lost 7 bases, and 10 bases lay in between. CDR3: CASSFGRANSPLHF. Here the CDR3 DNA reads TGTGCCAGCAGTTTTGGCAGGGCGAATTCACCCCTCCACTTT.

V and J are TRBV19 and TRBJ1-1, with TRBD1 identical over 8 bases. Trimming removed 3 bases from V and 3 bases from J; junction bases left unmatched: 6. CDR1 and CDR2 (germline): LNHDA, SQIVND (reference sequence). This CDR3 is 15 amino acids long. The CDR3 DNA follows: TGTGCCAGTAGTATCCCAGGGGGCGCGGACACTGAAGCTTTCTTT. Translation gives CASSIPGGADTEAFF.

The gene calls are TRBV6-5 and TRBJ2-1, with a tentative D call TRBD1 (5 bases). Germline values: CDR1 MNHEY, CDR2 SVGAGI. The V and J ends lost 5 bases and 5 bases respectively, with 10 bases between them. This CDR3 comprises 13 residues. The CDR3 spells CASSTGRDNEQFF. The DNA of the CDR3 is TGTGCCAGCAGTACAGGCAGGGACAATGAGCAGTTCTTC.

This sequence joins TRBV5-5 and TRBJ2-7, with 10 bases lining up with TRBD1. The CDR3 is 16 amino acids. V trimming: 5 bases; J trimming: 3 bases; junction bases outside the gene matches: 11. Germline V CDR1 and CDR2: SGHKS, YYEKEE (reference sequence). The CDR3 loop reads CASRSPETGGNYEQYF. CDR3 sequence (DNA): TGTGCCAGCAGATCCCCGGAGACAGGGGGCAACTACGAGCAGTACTTC.

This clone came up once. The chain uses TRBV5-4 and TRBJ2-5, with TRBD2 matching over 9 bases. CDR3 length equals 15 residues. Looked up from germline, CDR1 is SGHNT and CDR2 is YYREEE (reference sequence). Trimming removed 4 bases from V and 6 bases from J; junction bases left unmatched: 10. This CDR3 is CASSVSGLAGKTQYF. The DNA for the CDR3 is TGTGCCAGCAGCGTCTCGGGACTAGCCGGAAAGACCCAGTACTTC.

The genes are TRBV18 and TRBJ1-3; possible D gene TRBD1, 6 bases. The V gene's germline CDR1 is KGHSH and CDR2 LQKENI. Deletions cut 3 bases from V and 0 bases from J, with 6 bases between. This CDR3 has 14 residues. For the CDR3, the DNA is TGTGCCAGCTCACCGACAGGCTCTGGAAACACCATATATTTT. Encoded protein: CASSPTGSGNTIYF.

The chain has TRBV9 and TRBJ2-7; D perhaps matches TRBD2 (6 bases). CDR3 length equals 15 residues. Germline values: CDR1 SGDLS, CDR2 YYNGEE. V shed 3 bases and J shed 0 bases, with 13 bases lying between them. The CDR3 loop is CASSASGTSSYEQYF. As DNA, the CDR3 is TGTGCCAGCAGCGCCTCCGGGACTTCCTCCTACGAGCAGTACTTC.

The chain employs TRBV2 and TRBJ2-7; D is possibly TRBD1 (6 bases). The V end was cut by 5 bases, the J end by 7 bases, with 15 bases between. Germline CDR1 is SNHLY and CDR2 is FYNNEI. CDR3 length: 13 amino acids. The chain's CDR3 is CASSNPGVGEQYF. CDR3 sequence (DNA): TGTGCCAGCAGTAATCCAGGGGTTGGTGAGCAGTACTTC.

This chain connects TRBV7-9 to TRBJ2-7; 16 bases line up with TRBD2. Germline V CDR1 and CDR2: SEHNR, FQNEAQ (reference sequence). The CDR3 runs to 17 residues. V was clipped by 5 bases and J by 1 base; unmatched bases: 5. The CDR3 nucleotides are TGTGCCAGCAGCGGGACTAGCGGGAGGGAAATATCCTACGAGCAGTACGTC. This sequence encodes CASSGTSGREISYEQYV.